This T cell receptor beta chain was documented in a study of cytomegalovirus exposure and HLA in healthy donors. Study-wide points: One variant, a missense change in DCLRE1C, was linked in a later analysis to TCR beta V- and J-gene trimming. The authors judged a highly shared variant cluster likely a sequencing artifact. Some TCR beta chains (roughly 150 of them) were listed as cytomegalovirus-associated.

Trimming took 0 bases from V and 0 from J, leaving 7 bases between them. The CDR3 loop spans 15 amino acids. The germline CDR1 and CDR2 sequences are SGDLS and YYNGEE. This clone was observed a handful of times. Antigen unknown. The PCR ran on 60 Vbeta and 13 Jbeta primers. TCRdb's table, derived via immunoSEQ multiplex PCR, lists solely in-frame clones and lacks some. Altogether about 150,000 clones are present, over 8% being singletons, with the ten largest covering 1.8%. Sample: PBMCs. The J gene is TRBJ1-3, the V gene TRBV9; D is perhaps TRBD1 (5 bases). This clonotype was sampled from a male donor in good health and CMV-seronegative. The CDR3 loop is CASSVDQGSGNTIYF. CDR3 DNA: TGTGCCAGCAGCGTAGATCAGGGCTCTGGAAACACCATATATTTT.